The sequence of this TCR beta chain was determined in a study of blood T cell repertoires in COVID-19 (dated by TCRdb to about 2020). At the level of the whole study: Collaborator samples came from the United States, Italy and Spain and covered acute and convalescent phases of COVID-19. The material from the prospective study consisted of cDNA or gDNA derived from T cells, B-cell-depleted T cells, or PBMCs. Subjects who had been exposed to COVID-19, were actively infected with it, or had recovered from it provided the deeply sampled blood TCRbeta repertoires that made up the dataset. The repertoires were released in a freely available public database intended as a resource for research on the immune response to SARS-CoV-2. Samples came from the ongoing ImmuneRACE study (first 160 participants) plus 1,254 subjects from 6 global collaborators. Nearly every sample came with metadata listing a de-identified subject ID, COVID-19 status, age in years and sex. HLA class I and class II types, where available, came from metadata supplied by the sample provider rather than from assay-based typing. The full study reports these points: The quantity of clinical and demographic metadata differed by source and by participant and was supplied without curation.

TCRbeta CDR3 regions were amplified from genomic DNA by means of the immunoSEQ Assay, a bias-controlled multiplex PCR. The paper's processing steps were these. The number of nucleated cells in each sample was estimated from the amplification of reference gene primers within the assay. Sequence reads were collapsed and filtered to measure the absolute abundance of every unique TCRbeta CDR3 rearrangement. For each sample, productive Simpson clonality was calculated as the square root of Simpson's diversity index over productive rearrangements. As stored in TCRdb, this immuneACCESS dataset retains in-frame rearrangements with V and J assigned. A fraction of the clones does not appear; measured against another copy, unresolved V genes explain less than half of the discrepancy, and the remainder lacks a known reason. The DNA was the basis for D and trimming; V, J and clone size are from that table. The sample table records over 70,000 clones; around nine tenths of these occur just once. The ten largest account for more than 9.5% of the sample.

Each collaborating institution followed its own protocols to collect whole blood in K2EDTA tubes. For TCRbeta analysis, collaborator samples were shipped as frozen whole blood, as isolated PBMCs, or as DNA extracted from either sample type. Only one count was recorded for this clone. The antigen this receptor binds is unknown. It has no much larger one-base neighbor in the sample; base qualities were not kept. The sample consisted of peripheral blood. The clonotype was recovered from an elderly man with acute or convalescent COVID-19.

The DNA is TGTGCCAGCAGTGTTAGACGGGGTCTGGGTAATTCACCCCTCCACTTT. It translates as CASSVRRGLGNSPLHF. This chain joins TRBV6-1 to TRBJ1-6; no confident D gene assignment can be made. At the junction V is shortened by 4 bases and J by 6 bases, with 16 bases in between. CDR1 MNHNS and CDR2 SASEGT were looked up in the germline V gene. The CDR3 has 16 amino acids, counting the end cysteine and phenylalanine. This entry keeps only the CDR3 DNA: 48 bases, framed from base 1.